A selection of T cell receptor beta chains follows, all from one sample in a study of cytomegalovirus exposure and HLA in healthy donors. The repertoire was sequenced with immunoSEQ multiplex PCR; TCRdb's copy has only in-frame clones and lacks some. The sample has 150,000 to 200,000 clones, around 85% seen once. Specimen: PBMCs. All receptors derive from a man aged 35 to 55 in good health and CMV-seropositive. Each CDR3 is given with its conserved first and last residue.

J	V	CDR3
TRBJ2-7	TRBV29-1	CSVPAGAYEQYF
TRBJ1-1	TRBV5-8	CASSIGDRGNTEAFF
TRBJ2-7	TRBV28	CASSPRGYEQYF
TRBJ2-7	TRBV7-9	CASSSGQGSHEQYF
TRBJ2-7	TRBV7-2	CASSIYPSGGLSSYEQYF
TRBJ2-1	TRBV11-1	CASSLDLPLGDEQFF
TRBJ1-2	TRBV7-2	CASSLQGSPYGYTF
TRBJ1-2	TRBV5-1	CASSPGQVNNYGYTF
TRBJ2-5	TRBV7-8	CASSLEGGGQETQYF
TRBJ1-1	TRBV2	CASSLDRRSPGTEAFF
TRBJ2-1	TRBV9	CASSVGGTGRNEQFF
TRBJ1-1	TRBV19	CAIGGGASNTEAFF
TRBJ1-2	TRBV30	CAWSANLQGWGYTF
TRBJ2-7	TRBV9	CASSADGLYEQYF
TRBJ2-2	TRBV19	CASSLMNTGELFF
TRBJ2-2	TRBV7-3	CASSLYGPPNTGELFF
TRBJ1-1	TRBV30	CAWTRVVEAFF
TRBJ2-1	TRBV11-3	CASSTRGGSDNEQFF
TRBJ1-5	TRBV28	CASSFADRTNQPQHF
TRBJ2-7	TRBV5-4	CASSFDGSGEYEQYF
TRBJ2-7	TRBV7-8	CASSITGTGRLYEQYF
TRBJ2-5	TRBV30	CAWSPGQDQETQYF
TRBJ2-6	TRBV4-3	CASSQDITGVGANVLTF
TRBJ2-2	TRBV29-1	CSVSANTGELFF
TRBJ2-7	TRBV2	CASSGFTGTSGGPRTYEQYF
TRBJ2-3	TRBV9	CASSVAAGRGVDTQYF
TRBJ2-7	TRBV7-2	CASSLATGEYERYF
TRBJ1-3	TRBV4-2	CASSQDPSPSGNTIYF
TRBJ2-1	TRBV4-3	CASSSRTSGGDNEQFF
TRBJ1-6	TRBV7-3	CASSQQGLNSPLHF
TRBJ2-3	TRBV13	CASSFRGLAGITDTQYF
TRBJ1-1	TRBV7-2	CASRGQGPEAFF
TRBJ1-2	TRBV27	CASSPTGQYGYTF
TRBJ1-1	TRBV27	CASSRTRGSDTEAFF
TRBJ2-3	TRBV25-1	CASSQGASGGRSDTQYF
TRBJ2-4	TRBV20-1	CSVPGGGIQYF
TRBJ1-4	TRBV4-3	CASSRLTGNNEKLFF
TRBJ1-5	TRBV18	CASSPWGHNQPQHF
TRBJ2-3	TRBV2	CASRASTDTQYF
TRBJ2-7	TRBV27	CASSLGRRRGGYEQYF
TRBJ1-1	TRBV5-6	CASSTSGWTEAFF
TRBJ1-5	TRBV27	CASSLLGGGRQPQHF
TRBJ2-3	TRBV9	CASSAVQGPTDTQYF
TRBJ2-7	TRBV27	CASSLTGTGFDEQYF
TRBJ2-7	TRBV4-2	CASSQGGTGLYEQYF
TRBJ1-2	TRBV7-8	CASSFSSGYGYTF
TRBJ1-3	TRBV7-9	CASSPSGGPGNTIYF
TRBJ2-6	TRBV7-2	CASSLAQRGLVGSGANVLTF
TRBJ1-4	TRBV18	CASSPGTANEKLFF
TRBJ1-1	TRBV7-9	CASSLVRDTEAFF
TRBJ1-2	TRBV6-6	CASRSGANYGYTF
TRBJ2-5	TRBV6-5	CASSPPGYPETQYF
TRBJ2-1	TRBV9	CASSGGHPAYNEQFF
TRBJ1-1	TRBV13	CASSSRQGDGAFF
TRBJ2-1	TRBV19	CASSIHYNEQFF
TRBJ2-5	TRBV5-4	CASSLVVEETQYF
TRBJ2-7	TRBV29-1	CSVEGTGNSYEQYF
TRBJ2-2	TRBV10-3	CAISPFPGGDTGELFF
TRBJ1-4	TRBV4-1	CASSQEGQGGEKLFF